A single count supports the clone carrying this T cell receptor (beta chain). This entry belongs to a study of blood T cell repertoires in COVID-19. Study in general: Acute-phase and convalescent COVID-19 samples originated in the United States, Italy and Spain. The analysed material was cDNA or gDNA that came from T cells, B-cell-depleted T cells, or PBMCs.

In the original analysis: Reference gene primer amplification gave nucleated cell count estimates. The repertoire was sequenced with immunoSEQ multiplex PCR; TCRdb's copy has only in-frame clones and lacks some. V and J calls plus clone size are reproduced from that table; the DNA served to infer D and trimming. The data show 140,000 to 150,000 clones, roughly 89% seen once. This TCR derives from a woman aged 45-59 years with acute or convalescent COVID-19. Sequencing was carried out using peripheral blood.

CDR3 bases: TGTGCCAGCAGCTTGGACTACTTTATCATCGGGGATACTGAAGCTTTCTTT. It is translated as CASSLDYFIIGDTEAFF. The chain uses TRBV5-4 and TRBJ1-1; D is undetermined. The germline V and J ends were trimmed by 0 bases and 5 bases, with 20 bases remaining between them. CDR3 length: 17 amino acids. Germline assignment: CDR1 SGHNT and CDR2 YYREEE (reference sequence). Complete variable domain (other parts from reference TRBV5-4 and TRBJ1-1): ETGVTQSPTHLIKTRGQQVTLRCSSQSGHNTVSWYQQALGQGPQFIFQYYREEENGRGNFPPRFSGLQFPNYSSELNVNALELDDSALYLCASSLDYFIIGDTEAFFGQGTRLTVV.